This T cell receptor beta chain was observed in a study of blood T cell repertoires in COVID-19. Study background: From the United States, Italy and Spain came samples of acute and convalescent COVID-19. PBMCs, B-cell-depleted T cells, or T cells provided the cDNA or gDNA that made up the material.

Original processing methods: Amplifying reference gene primers gave estimates of nucleated cell counts. Repertoires were generated with immunoSEQ multiplex PCR, while TCRdb's copy carries only in-frame clones and drops some. V and J calls and clone size are given by that table; D and trimming were obtained from the DNA. The profile shows roughly 100,000 clones, roughly 85% of them singletons. V shed 2 bases and J shed 6 bases, with 18 bases lying between them. This CDR3 has 15 amino acids. The germline V gene encodes CDR1 SGHTS and CDR2 YDEGEE. Sequencing was performed on peripheral blood. The V and J genes are TRBV5-8 and TRBJ2-7; D is unresolved. This clonotype was obtained from a man in his fifties or sixties with acute or convalescent COVID-19. CDR3 in DNA: TGTGCCAGCAGCTTTGGTTGGGCACCCACGGCCGAGCAGTACTTC. It translates to CASSFGWAPTAEQYF.